One sample yielded the 27 T cell receptor beta chains listed below, sequenced in a study of blood T cell repertoires in COVID-19. Libraries were prepared by immunoSEQ multiplex PCR; TCRdb keeps only in-frame clonotypes and omits some of them. The sample lists 72,000 or so clones, around 82% occurring once. Input material: peripheral blood. These receptors all stem from an elderly man with active COVID-19.

The rearrangement uses TRBV25-1 and TRBJ1-1; a weak D match, TRBD1 (5 bases). CDR3 length equals 11 residues. The germline V gene encodes CDR1 MGHDK and CDR2 SYGVNS. Trimming left V 6 bases short and J 6 bases short, with 8 bases between. As DNA, the CDR3 is TGTGCCAGCAGGGGGGGACCTGAAGCTTTCTTT. Translation gives CASRGGPEAFF.

The chain carries TRBV4-3 and TRBJ2-5; maybe TRBD1 (8 bases). There are 16 residues in the CDR3. CDR1 LGHNA and CDR2 YSLEER come from the germline V gene. Between the trimmed V and J ends, which lost 4 bases and 4 bases, there was a span of 19 bases. CDR3 coding DNA: TGCGCCAGCAGCCCCGTCGGACAGGGAGGGCGAGAGACCCAGTACTTC. Translating it yields CASSPVGQGGRETQYF.

This clone was seen just once. CDR3 coding DNA: TGTGCCAGCAGCCGTATCGTAACAGGGGGCACCAAAAACATTCAGTACTTC. The encoded protein is CASSRIVTGGTKNIQYF. The chain has TRBV6-2 or TRBV6-3 and TRBJ2-4; 9 nucleotides match TRBD1. From germline, CDR1 is MNHEY and CDR2 SVGEGT. The CDR3 is made up of 17 amino acids. With V trimmed by 6 bases and J by 2 bases, 11 bases remained unmatched.

In its sample, this clone was seen a few times. This rearrangement joins TRBV5-5 to TRBJ1-2, with a possible D match to TRBD1 (6 bases). The CDR3 length is 13 residues. CDR1 and CDR2 (germline): SGHKS, YYEKEE (reference sequence). V lost 4 bases and J lost 4, with 11 bases in between. CDR3: CASSATGIYGYTF. As DNA, the CDR3 is TGTGCCAGCAGCGCTACAGGGATCTATGGCTACACCTTC.

The chain uses TRBV6-5 and TRBJ1-1, with D perhaps TRBD1 (6 bases). Trimming cost V 6 bases and J 1 base, with 15 bases left between them. This CDR3 is 15 amino acids long. Germline values: CDR1 MNHEY, CDR2 SVGAGI. As DNA, the CDR3 is TGTGCCAGCAGCCGATCTCAACAGGGGAACACTGAAGCTTTCTTT. Amino acid sequence: CASSRSQQGNTEAFF.

The genes are TRBV15 and TRBJ2-1; 7 bases agree with TRBD1. V lost 5 bases to trimming and J lost 12 bases; unmatched junction nucleotides: 10. Germline CDR1 LNHNV, CDR2 YYDKDF (reference sequence). The CDR3 extends over 13 amino acids. CDR3: CATSLRTGRGQFF. The CDR3 nucleotides read TGTGCCACCAGCTTACGGACAGGCCGGGGGCAGTTCTTC.

The rearrangement links TRBV19 to TRBJ1-1; 7 bases map to TRBD1. CDR1 is LNHDA and CDR2 is SQIVND in the germline V gene (reference sequence). Trimming took 7 bases from V and 1 from J; bases not matched to a gene: 12. This CDR3 spans 16 amino acids. The CDR3 nucleotides read TGTGCCAGTACCCTAACCCCGACAGGGAGGAACACTGAAGCTTTCTTT. Translated: CASTLTPTGRNTEAFF.

V usage is TRBV7-3 and J usage is TRBJ1-2; 9 nucleotides match TRBD1. The junction had 9 bases not matched to a gene; V was cut back by 3 bases and J by 7 bases. The CDR3 consists of 15 residues. The germline V gene has CDR1 SGHTA and CDR2 FQGTGA. The CDR3 reads CASSFSSDRGSGYTF. The CDR3, as DNA: TGTGCCAGCAGCTTCTCCTCGGACAGGGGATCTGGCTACACCTTC.

To note about this clone: Other DNA sequences in the same sample also yield this CDR3. The chain carries TRBV18 and TRBJ1-1; possible D gene TRBD1, 6 bases. The CDR3 has 16 residues. Deletions cut 0 bases from V and 1 base from J, with 12 bases between. Germline V lookup: CDR1 KGHSH, CDR2 LQKENI. The CDR3 loop is CASSPPRGGSNTEAFF. The CDR3 bases are TGTGCCAGCTCACCACCGAGGGGGGGGTCGAACACTGAAGCTTTCTTT.

This clone was found a few times. The CDR3 coding sequence is TGTGCCAGCCAGCGGGGAACCGGGAATGAAAAACTGTTTTTT. Its translation is CASQRGTGNEKLFF. The chain carries TRBV7-8 and TRBJ1-4; the D is unclear. CDR1 SGHVS and CDR2 FQNEAQ come from the germline V gene. CDR3 length: 14 amino acids. Trimming took 8 bases from V and 5 from J, leaving 15 bases between them. Supplemented by reference TRBV7-8 and TRBJ1-4, the full variable domain reads GAGVSQSPRYKVAKRGQDVALRCDPISGHVSLFWYQQALGQGPEFLTYFQNEAQLDKSGLPSDRFFAERPEGSVSTLKIQRTQQEDSAVYLCASQRGTGNEKLFFGSGTQLSVL.

The chain is built from TRBV4-1 and TRBJ1-2; a weak D match, TRBD1 (6 bases). From germline, CDR1 is MGHRA and CDR2 YSYEKL. Trimming stripped 0 bases from V and 6 bases from J, with 11 bases between. The CDR3 sequence is 14 residues long. CDR3 in amino acids: CASSQEGRGDGYTF. In DNA, the CDR3 is TGCGCCAGCAGCCAAGAAGGCAGGGGAGATGGCTACACCTTC.

This chain links TRBV2 with TRBJ2-2; the match to TRBD2 covers 13 bases. Germline V gene data show CDR1 as SNHLY and CDR2 as FYNNEI. The CDR3 is made up of 15 amino acids. With V trimmed by 5 bases and J by 6 bases, 3 bases remained unmatched. The CDR3 protein is CASSYTSGRAGELFF. The CDR3 bases are TGTGCCAGCAGTTACACTAGCGGGAGGGCCGGGGAGCTGTTTTTT.

This chain joins TRBV5-8 and TRBJ1-1; 9 nucleotides agree with TRBD1. CDR3 length: 16 residues. Germline values: CDR1 SGHTS, CDR2 YDEGEE. The ends lost 5 bases at V and 0 bases at J; junction bases unmatched: 8. The chain's CDR3 is CASRTGTGLMNTEAFF. The DNA for the CDR3 is TGTGCCAGCAGAACCGGGACAGGGCTTATGAACACTGAAGCTTTCTTT. The full variable domain, rest sourced from reference TRBV5-8 and TRBJ1-1, is EAGVTQSPTHLIKTRGQQATLRCSPISGHTSVYWYQQALGLGLQFLLWYDEGEERNRGNFPPRFSGRQFPNYSSELNVNALELEDSALYLCASRTGTGLMNTEAFFGQGTRLTVV.

The V gene is TRBV2, the J gene TRBJ2-3; a weak D match, TRBD1 (6 bases). The V and J ends lost 5 bases and 0 bases respectively, with 12 bases between them. This CDR3 has 15 amino acids. Germline assignment: CDR1 SNHLY and CDR2 FYNNEI. The CDR3 sequence: CASSRGQRSTDTQYF. The CDR3 DNA reads as TGTGCCAGCAGTCGAGGACAGAGAAGCACAGATACGCAGTATTTT.

V and J are TRBV11-2 and TRBJ1-5; 8 bases are a match to TRBD1. This CDR3 contains 16 residues. V shed 3 bases, J shed 2 bases, and the junction held 6 bases outside the gene matches. Germline V CDR1 and CDR2: SGHAT, FQNNGV. The DNA of the CDR3 is TGTGCCAGCAGCTTGGGGACAGGCTCTGGCAATCAGCCCCAGCATTTT. Protein product: CASSLGTGSGNQPQHF. The whole variable domain, filled in from reference TRBV11-2 and TRBJ1-5, reads EAGVAQSPRYKIIEKRQSVAFWCNPISGHATLYWYQQILGQGPKLLIQFQNNGVVDDSQLPKDRFSAERLKGVDSTLKIQPAKLEDSAVYLCASSLGTGSGNQPQHFGDGTRLSIL.

The chain combines TRBV24-1 with TRBJ2-3, with TRBD2 identical over 12 bases. J lost 0 bases, V lost 0 bases, and 3 bases had no gene match. The CDR3 is 18 residues long. Looked up from germline, CDR1 is KGHDR and CDR2 is SFDVKD. The CDR3 DNA reads TGTGCCACCAGTGATTTGGGGACTAGCGGGTCCAGCACAGATACGCAGTATTTT. Its translation: CATSDLGTSGSSTDTQYF.

This rearrangement joins TRBV27 to TRBJ2-7, with 10 nucleotides matching TRBD2. CDR1 MNHEY and CDR2 SMNVEV come from the germline V gene (reference sequence). This CDR3 is 15 amino acids long. V shed 6 bases and J 4 bases; nucleotides not matched to a gene: 9. The chain's CDR3 is CASSLSSGSLYEQYF. The CDR3, as DNA: TGTGCCAGCAGCCTCTCTAGCGGGAGTTTATACGAGCAGTACTTC.

The V call is TRBV3-1 (or the pseudogene TRBV3-2), the J call TRBJ2-1, with a possible D match to TRBD2 (5 bases). Germline values: CDR1 LGHDT, CDR2 YNNKEL (reference sequence). Trimming cost V 7 bases and J 10 bases, with 26 bases left between them. The CDR3 length is 16 residues. The CDR3 DNA reads TGTGCCAGCACTATTTACAGCGGCTATAGGCCACTCGAGCAGTTCTTC. The encoded protein is CASTIYSGYRPLEQFF.

This chain links TRBV3-1 (or the pseudogene TRBV3-2) with TRBJ2-7; D may be TRBD2 (5 bases). Trimming shortened V by 1 base and J by 0 bases, and 10 bases separated the two germline ends. Germline V gives CDR1 LGHDT, CDR2 YNNKEL (reference sequence). The length of the CDR3 is 15 residues. CDR3 protein: CASSQAAGSSYEQYF. The CDR3 DNA follows: TGTGCCAGCAGCCAAGCGGCTGGGAGCTCCTACGAGCAGTACTTC.

The rearrangement uses TRBV30 and TRBJ1-2, with D hard to call. Germline CDR1 reads GTSNPN; CDR2 reads SVGIG (reference sequence). Trimming pared 0 bases from V and 2 bases from J, leaving 7 bases between. CDR3 size: 13 residues. CDR3 bases: TGTGCCTGGAGTGTTGTCAGAAACTATGGCTACACCTTC. Protein: CAWSVVRNYGYTF.

The chain links TRBV5-4 to TRBJ2-7, with TRBD2 matching 9 bases. The CDR3 has 15 amino acids. Germline trimming cut 3 bases from V and 0 bases from J; bases unmatched to any gene: 4. In germline, CDR1 is SGHNT, CDR2 YYREEE (reference sequence). The CDR3 protein is CASSSGREGSYEQYF. CDR3 nucleotides: TGTGCCAGCAGCTCAGGGCGGGAGGGCTCCTACGAGCAGTACTTC.

Here the CDR3 DNA reads TGTGCCAGCAGTTATTCGGAGGGCGGGGAGCTGTTTTTT. Residues: CASSYSEGGELFF. This chain uses TRBV6-9 with TRBJ2-2; D is possibly TRBD2 (6 bases). V was trimmed by 0 bases and J by 7 bases, leaving 6 bases between them. Germline assignment: CDR1 MNHGY and CDR2 SVAAGI. The CDR3 has 13 amino acids.

The rearrangement links TRBV7-9 to TRBJ1-1; TRBD1 matches 8 bases. V shed 1 base and J 4 bases; nucleotides not matched to a gene: 2. The CDR3 spans 14 residues. Germline values: CDR1 SEHNR, CDR2 FQNEAQ (reference sequence). The CDR3 DNA reads as TGTGCCAGCAGCTTAGAAACAGGGGGCACTGAAGCTTTCTTT. It encodes CASSLETGGTEAFF.

The rearrangement joins TRBV10-3 to TRBJ1-1; D might be TRBD1 (5 bases). CDR1 is ENHRY and CDR2 is SYGVKD in the germline V gene. This CDR3 has 13 residues. V shed 3 bases and J shed 3 bases, with 8 bases lying between them. In DNA form, the CDR3 reads TGTGCCATCAGTGATCGGGGGGACACTGAAGCTTTCTTT. It yields the protein CAISDRGDTEAFF.

This chain joins TRBV9 and TRBJ2-2, with a weak D call TRBD2 (5 bases). The germline V gene has CDR1 SGDLS and CDR2 YYNGEE. CDR3 length: 14 residues. The V gene lost 10 bases and the J gene lost 0 bases, with 13 bases spanning the gap. CDR3 protein: CASRSLANTGELFF. CDR3 nucleotide sequence: TGTGCCTCCCGCTCACTAGCGAACACCGGGGAGCTGTTTTTT.

The V gene is TRBV18, the J gene TRBJ1-2; no definite D call. This CDR3 contains 14 residues. Germline CDR1 and CDR2: KGHSH and LQKENI. Trimming pared 3 bases from V and 8 bases from J, leaving 16 bases between. In DNA form, the CDR3 reads TGTGCCAGCTCACCTCTCGACCGACACCAAGGCTACACCTTC. This codes for CASSPLDRHQGYTF. Full variable domain (outside the CDR3, taken from reference TRBV18 and TRBJ1-2): NAGVMQNPRHLVRRRGQEARLRCSPMKGHSHVYWYRQLPEEGLKFMVYLQKENIIDESGMPKERFSAEFPKEGPSILRIQQVVRGDSAAYFCASSPLDRHQGYTFGSGTRLTVV.

CDR3 DNA: TGTGCCAGCACCTTAGACAGGGCGGAGACCCAGTACTTC. It specifies CASTLDRAETQYF. V and J are TRBV12-3 or TRBV12-4 and TRBJ2-5; 7 nucleotides agree with TRBD1. The CDR3 consists of 13 residues. The V gene end was trimmed by 7 bases and the J gene end by 5 bases; junction bases not matched to a gene: 7.